These 16 T cell receptor beta chains came from one sample sequenced in a study of control samples from healthy donors and cancer patients. TCRdb keeps only in-frame clones here, not all; method: immunoSEQ multiplex PCR. The table shows 45,000 to 60,000 clones, with around 90% occurring only once. Sequenced: PBMCs. These receptors were obtained from a man in his thirties or forties with colorectal cancer.

This rearrangement joins TRBV7-9 to TRBJ2-7; the match to TRBD2 covers 7 bases. V shed 5 bases and J 5 bases; nucleotides not matched to a gene: 3. This CDR3 region has 12 residues. CDR1 is SEHNR and CDR2 is FQNEAQ in the germline V gene (reference sequence). The CDR3 sequence: CASSIRGDEQYF. The CDR3 DNA sequence: TGTGCCAGCAGCATCCGGGGGGACGAGCAGTACTTC.

The V call is TRBV18, the J call TRBJ2-5; TRBD1 or TRBD2 may be the D gene (5 bases each). Trimming removed 6 bases from V and 1 base from J, with 9 bases in between. The CDR3 loop spans 13 amino acids. Germline CDR1 and CDR2: KGHSH and LQKENI. The CDR3 DNA is TGTGCCAGCTCCGGGACGCCCCAAGAGACCCAGTACTTC. It encodes CASSGTPQETQYF.

This chain connects TRBV6-6 to TRBJ1-5; D is ambiguous. This CDR3 has 16 residues. The germline V gene has CDR1 MNHNY and CDR2 SVGAGI (reference sequence). The V end was cut by 2 bases, the J end by 0 bases, with 11 bases between. CDR3 sequence reads: CASSYLSPDSNQPQHF. CDR3 coding DNA: TGTGCCAGCAGTTACCTTTCTCCCGATAGCAATCAGCCCCAGCATTTT.

The chain employs TRBV6-5 and TRBJ1-1; no clear D. The ends were cut back, 7 bases at V and 0 bases at J, with 12 bases in the middle. CDR3 length: 14 residues. CDR1 and CDR2 from the germline V gene are MNHEY and SVGAGI. CDR3 coding DNA: TGTGCCAGCAAAGGCACTCACATGAACACTGAAGCTTTCTTT. The encoded protein is CASKGTHMNTEAFF.

The chain links TRBV12-3 or TRBV12-4 to TRBJ2-5; D is ambiguous. V lost 1 base to trimming and J lost 5 bases, with 5 bases between them. The length of the CDR3 is 12 residues. The CDR3 reads CASSLGRETQYF. CDR3 DNA: TGTGCCAGCAGTTTAGGACGGGAGACCCAGTACTTC.

The chain couples TRBV6-5 to TRBJ1-2; D not certain. CDR3 length: 10 amino acids. Per the germline V gene, CDR1 is MNHEY and CDR2 is SVGAGI. CDR3 amino acids: CGTSNYGYTF. The CDR3, as DNA: TGTGGGACTTCTAACTATGGCTACACCTTC.

Here the CDR3 DNA reads TGTGCCATCAGTCAGTTCCCGAACACTGAAGCTTTCTTT. Encoded protein: CAISQFPNTEAFF. The chain links TRBV10-3 to TRBJ1-1; D is ambiguous. V shed 5 bases and J shed 1 base, with 8 bases lying between them. The CDR3 length is 13 residues. Germline assignment: CDR1 ENHRY and CDR2 SYGVKD.

The V gene is TRBV30, the J gene TRBJ2-1; 7 bases align to TRBD1. Germline values: CDR1 GTSNPN, CDR2 SVGIG (reference sequence). With V trimmed by 3 bases and J by 4 bases, 18 bases remained unmatched. This CDR3 is built from 18 residues. The CDR3 DNA follows: TGTGCCTGGAGAGGAAGGGGGCAAGGATTGTTTATATACAATGAGCAGTTCTTC. Amino acids: CAWRGRGQGLFIYNEQFF.

The chain's CDR3 is CASSRNRDQPQHF. The CDR3 DNA reads TGTGCCAGCAGCCGAAATAGGGATCAGCCCCAGCATTTT. The rearrangement uses TRBV12-3 or TRBV12-4 and TRBJ1-5; no definite D call. The CDR3 is 13 residues long. Deletions cut 6 bases from V and 5 bases from J, with 11 bases between.

The chain employs TRBV6-4 and TRBJ2-1, with 11 positions matching TRBD2. J gave up 6 bases and V 0 bases, and 1 base lay outside the gene matches. CDR1 is MRHNA and CDR2 is SNTAGT in the germline V gene. CDR3 length equals 15 residues. In DNA form, the CDR3 reads TGTGCCAGCAGTGACTCTAGCGGGGGGGCCAATGAGCAGTTCTTC. Protein sequence: CASSDSSGGANEQFF.

The V call is TRBV3-1 (or the pseudogene TRBV3-2), the J call TRBJ2-1; a possible D gene is TRBD1 (6 bases). Between the trimmed V and J ends, which lost 1 base and 8 bases, there was a span of 12 bases. The CDR3 spans 14 residues. Germline V lookup: CDR1 LGHDT, CDR2 YNNKEL (reference sequence). The DNA of the CDR3 is TGTGCCAGCAGCCAAGGGTACAGGGTCGATGAGCAGTTCTTC. Its translation: CASSQGYRVDEQFF.

The genes are TRBV5-1 and TRBJ1-4; 7 bases are shared with TRBD1. V lost 0 bases, J lost 3 bases, and 17 bases stayed unmatched. This CDR3 has 20 residues. CDR1 is SGHRS and CDR2 is YFSETQ in the germline V gene. CDR3 sequence reads: CASSLDGLDRRRPPNEKLFF. The DNA for the CDR3 is TGCGCCAGCAGCTTGGACGGCCTGGACAGGCGACGACCTCCTAATGAAAAACTGTTTTTT.

This rearrangement joins TRBV5-6 to TRBJ1-3; 7 bases map to TRBD1. Germline V CDR1 and CDR2: SGHDT, YYEEEE. The CDR3 has 16 residues. The trim removed 1 base at V and 1 base at J, leaving 5 bases unmatched. The chain's CDR3 is CASSLNTGASGNTIYF. CDR3 DNA: TGTGCCAGCAGCTTGAACACAGGGGCGTCTGGAAACACCATATATTTT.

The chain employs TRBV29-1 and TRBJ1-2; 10 nucleotides match TRBD1. The CDR3 is made up of 12 amino acids. The V and J ends lost 4 bases and 6 bases, in that order; junction bases with no gene match: 2. Per germline, CDR1 SQVTM and CDR2 ANQGSEA. CDR3 loop: CSVGQGADGYTF. CDR3 nucleotide sequence: TGCAGCGTTGGACAGGGGGCGGATGGCTACACCTTC.

The CDR3 DNA sequence: TGTGCCATCTCAGGGACCGGAAACACCATATATTTT. Protein product: CAISGTGNTIYF. The rearrangement uses TRBV10-3 and TRBJ1-3, with a weak D call TRBD1 (5 bases). The ends were cut back, 8 bases at V and 4 bases at J, with 9 bases in the middle. From germline, CDR1 is ENHRY and CDR2 SYGVKD. This CDR3 spans 12 amino acids.

The chain employs TRBV7-6 and TRBJ1-6; D might be TRBD1 (6 bases). Trimming took off 0 bases at V and 6 bases at J, with 12 bases between the two ends. Germline V CDR1 and CDR2: SGHVS, FNYEAQ. The CDR3 runs to 16 residues. CDR3 nucleotide sequence: TGTGCCAGCAGCTTAGCTGAGGGAGGGGGTAATTCACCCCTCCACTTT. Protein sequence: CASSLAEGGGNSPLHF. Variable domain in full (rest from reference TRBV7-6 and TRBJ1-6): GAGVSQSPRYKVTKRGQDVALRCDPISGHVSLYWYRQALGQGPEFLTYFNYEAQQDKSGLPNDRFSAERPEGSISTLTIQRTEQRDSAMYRCASSLAEGGGNSPLHFGNGTRLTVT.